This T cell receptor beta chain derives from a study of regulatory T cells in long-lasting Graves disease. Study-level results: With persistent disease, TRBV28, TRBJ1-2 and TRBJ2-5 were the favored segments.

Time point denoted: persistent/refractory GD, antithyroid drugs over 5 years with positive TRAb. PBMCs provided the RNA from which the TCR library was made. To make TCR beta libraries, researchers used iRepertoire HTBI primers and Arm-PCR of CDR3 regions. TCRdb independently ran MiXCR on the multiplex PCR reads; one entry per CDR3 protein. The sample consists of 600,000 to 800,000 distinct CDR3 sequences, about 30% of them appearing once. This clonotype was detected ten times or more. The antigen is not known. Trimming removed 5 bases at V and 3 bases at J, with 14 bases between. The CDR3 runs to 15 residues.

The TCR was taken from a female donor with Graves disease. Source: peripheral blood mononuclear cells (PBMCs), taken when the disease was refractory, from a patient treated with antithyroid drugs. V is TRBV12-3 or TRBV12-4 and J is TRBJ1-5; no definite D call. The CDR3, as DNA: TGTGCCAGCAGTCCAGACGGACGGCTCAATCAGCCCCAGCATTTT. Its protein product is CASSPDGRLNQPQHF.